Shown below are 2 T cell receptor beta chains from a single sample sequenced in a study of Graves' ophthalmopathy and Graves' hyperthyroidism. CDR3 regions of TCR beta were amplified from RNA transcripts. RT-PCR in the first round used HTBI primers; a second-round multiplex PCR followed. A single record per CDR3 protein comes from TCRdb applying MiXCR to the multiplex PCR reads. The sample lists around 670,000 distinct CDR3 sequences, roughly two fifths occurring once. The source material was peripheral blood. The receptor source for this set is an adult man with Graves' ophthalmopathy.

The chain recombines TRBV20-1 with TRBJ1-2, with 7 bases fitting TRBD1. The germline CDR1 and CDR2 sequences are DFQATT and SNEGSKA (reference sequence). Germline trimming cut 6 bases from V and 2 bases from J; bases unmatched to any gene: 6. This CDR3 is 13 amino acids long. This CDR3 is CSAVDRANYGYTF. DNA of the CDR3: TGCAGTGCCGTTGACAGGGCCAACTATGGCTACACCTTC.

This sequence joins TRBV20-1 and TRBJ1-4, with D perhaps TRBD1 (5 bases). V gave up 4 bases and J gave up 7 bases, with 13 bases separating them. Germline V gene data show CDR1 as DFQATT and CDR2 as SNEGSKA (reference sequence). The CDR3 is 13 amino acids. CDR3 coding DNA: TGCAGTGCTACGACGGGGGTATCTGAAAAACTGTTTTTT. It encodes CSATTGVSEKLFF.